The 16 T cell receptor beta chains listed next were all sequenced from one sample in a study of vaccination effects on CD4 cells after COVID-19. Antigen-specific CD4+ T cells were expanded (with viral peptide pools) by the ViraFEST assay ahead of sequencing. When 10 to 11 days of culture had elapsed, CD4+ T cells were isolated. Previously uninfected by SARS-CoV-2, the vaccine recipients also showed negative nucleocapsid antibodies. The antigens for these receptors are not known. Clones were sequenced by immunoSEQ multiplex PCR, and TCRdb holds only the in-frame ones, with some missing. The sample shows about 28,000 clones, under 85% of them seen only once. The material sequenced was CD4+ T cells from PBMCs cultured with SARS-CoV-2 spike peptides, taken before COVID-19 vaccination. The origin of the receptors is a human donor who received a COVID-19 vaccine.

The chain couples TRBV28 to TRBJ1-1, with a possible D match to TRBD1 (5 bases). CDR1 is MDHEN and CDR2 is SYDVKM in the germline V gene. Trimming pared 3 bases from V and 6 bases from J, leaving 14 bases between. This CDR3 has 14 amino acids. The CDR3 protein is CASSFGTNTPEAFF. The CDR3 coding sequence is TGTGCCAGCAGTTTCGGGACTAACACCCCTGAAGCTTTCTTT.

A few counts support this clone. Other DNA sequences in this specimen translate into the identical CDR3. This chain uses TRBV19 with TRBJ1-5, with TRBD1 as a possible D gene (6 bases). There are 13 residues in the CDR3. CDR1 and CDR2 from the germline V gene are LNHDA and SQIVND (reference sequence). V lost 11 bases and J 2 bases, leaving 13 bases between the germline ends. CDR3 in amino acids: CASRGQGNQPQHF. The CDR3 DNA is TGTGCCTCTCGGGGGCAGGGCAATCAGCCCCAGCATTTT. The variable domain in full, completed from reference TRBV19 and TRBJ1-5, reads DGGITQSPKYLFRKEGQNVTLSCEQNLNHDAMYWYRQDPGQGLRLIYYSQIVNDFQKGDIAEGYSVSREKKESFPLTVTSAQKNPTAFYLCASRGQGNQPQHFGDGTRLSIL.

This chain links TRBV18 with TRBJ2-5; D might be TRBD2 (6 bases). Germline CDR1 KGHSH, CDR2 LQKENI. V dropped 2 bases and J dropped 11 bases, with 12 bases sitting between them. There are 12 residues in the CDR3. The CDR3 DNA reads as TGTGCCAGCTCACCAGGGACTCCGTCTCAGTACTTC. Encoded protein: CASSPGTPSQYF.

This chain uses TRBV18 with TRBJ1-2; D call uncertain. Trimming left V 2 bases short and J 3 bases short, with 10 bases between. CDR3 length: 14 residues. Germline CDR1 is KGHSH and CDR2 is LQKENI. Here the CDR3 DNA reads TGTGCCAGCTCACCAGGTTCCGGTCACTATGGCTACACCTTC. As protein: CASSPGSGHYGYTF.

The gene calls are TRBV7-3 and TRBJ2-3; D remains unclear. V was pared by 4 bases and J by 4 bases, with 9 bases between. Germline loops: CDR1 SGHTA, CDR2 FQGTGA. The CDR3 extends over 13 amino acids. CDR3 region: CASSSYPADTQYF. CDR3 DNA sequence: TGTGCCAGCAGCTCCTATCCGGCAGATACGCAGTATTTT.

This chain connects TRBV18 to TRBJ1-5, with unresolved D. The CDR3 runs to 14 residues. Germline CDR1 and CDR2: KGHSH and LQKENI. V lost 3 bases, J lost 7 bases, and 13 bases lay in between. The CDR3 DNA follows: TGTGCCAGCTCACCGTCGGGGTGGCGGCAGCCCCAGCATTTT. Protein sequence: CASSPSGWRQPQHF. Supplemented by reference TRBV18 and TRBJ1-5, the full variable domain reads NAGVMQNPRHLVRRRGQEARLRCSPMKGHSHVYWYRQLPEEGLKFMVYLQKENIIDESGMPKERFSAEFPKEGPSILRIQQVVRGDSAAYFCASSPSGWRQPQHFGDGTRLSIL.

The chain recombines TRBV11-2 with TRBJ2-7, with D possibly TRBD1 on 5 matching bases. This CDR3 is 13 amino acids long. Germline CDR1 and CDR2: SGHAT and FQNNGV. V lost 5 bases, J lost 3 bases, and 11 bases lay in between. In nucleotides, the CDR3 is TGTGCCAGCAGCGGGGCTCCCCGCTACGAGCAGTACTTC. Translation: CASSGAPRYEQYF.

The rearrangement uses TRBV29-1 and TRBJ2-3; D is ambiguous. Trimming pared 4 bases from V and 2 bases from J, leaving 7 bases between. The CDR3 is 12 residues long. Germline-derived CDR1 and CDR2 are SQVTM and ANQGSEA. Here the CDR3 DNA reads TGCAGCGTTGCGCCAGACACAGATACGCAGTATTTT. Translation: CSVAPDTDTQYF.

This chain connects TRBV6-5 to TRBJ2-3; D is undetermined. Trimming cost V 6 bases and J 1 base, with 11 bases left between them. Per the germline V gene, CDR1 is MNHEY and CDR2 is SVGAGI. The CDR3 covers 14 residues. The CDR3 bases are TGTGCCAGCAGAAGCATACTCGGCACAGATACGCAGTATTTT. Translated, it gives CASRSILGTDTQYF.

This clone appeared a few times. The genes are TRBV30 and TRBJ1-1; D unclear. Germline V gives CDR1 GTSNPN, CDR2 SVGIG (reference sequence). This CDR3 contains 15 residues. Deletions cut 0 bases from V and 4 bases from J, with 15 bases between. Here the CDR3 DNA reads TGTGCCTGGAGTGTGGGGAGGGTCCGGAGCACTGAAGCTTTCTTT. Translated: CAWSVGRVRSTEAFF.

The chain has TRBV5-5 and TRBJ2-5, with 12 nucleotides matching TRBD1. J gave up 5 bases and V 4 bases, and 3 bases lay outside the gene matches. This CDR3 has 14 amino acids. The germline gives CDR1 SGHKS, CDR2 YYEKEE (reference sequence). CDR3 nucleotide sequence: TGTGCCAGCAGCCCAGGGACAGGGGGCGAGACCCAGTACTTC. Amino acid sequence: CASSPGTGGETQYF.

The chain joins TRBV9 to TRBJ2-1; 8 nucleotides match TRBD2. CDR1 SGDLS and CDR2 YYNGEE come from the germline V gene. Trimming at V came to 0 bases and at J to 8 bases, leaving 7 bases not matched to a gene. This CDR3 is built from 15 residues. As DNA, the CDR3 is TGTGCCAGCAGCGTAGCGGGGGGGCCGATCGATGAGCAGTTCTTC. Amino acids: CASSVAGGPIDEQFF.

The chain has TRBV27 and TRBJ2-3; D may be TRBD1 or TRBD2 (5 bases each). Per germline, CDR1 MNHEY and CDR2 SMNVEV (reference sequence). The CDR3 loop spans 15 amino acids. Deletions cut 4 bases from V and 1 base from J, with 12 bases between. The DNA of the CDR3 is TGTGCCAGCAGTTCCCGGGGCGCCGGCACAGATACGCAGTATTTT. As protein: CASSSRGAGTDTQYF.

As DNA, the CDR3 is TGCGCCAGCAGCCCTGGTGGGGCGAGGGACGAGCAGTACTTC. It yields the protein CASSPGGARDEQYF. The chain joins TRBV5-1 to TRBJ2-7, with D perhaps TRBD1 or TRBD2 (5 bases each). V shed 4 bases and J shed 5 bases, with 16 bases lying between them. The V gene's germline CDR1 is SGHRS and CDR2 YFSETQ. This CDR3 has 14 residues. Together with reference TRBV5-1 and TRBJ2-7, the CDR3 gives the full variable domain: KAGVTQTPRYLIKTRGQQVTLSCSPISGHRSVSWYQQTPGQGLQFLFEYFSETQRNKGNFPGRFSGRQFSNSRSEMNVSTLELGDSALYLCASSPGGARDEQYFGPGTRLTVT.

This clone occurred a few times. This sequence joins TRBV2 and TRBJ1-6, with no clear D. Germline V gene data show CDR1 as SNHLY and CDR2 as FYNNEI. The CDR3 length is 12 residues. The V gene lost 3 bases and the J gene lost 8 bases, with 5 bases spanning the gap. CDR3 residues: CASSDNHSPLHF. The CDR3 DNA is TGTGCCAGCAGTGACAACCATTCACCCCTCCACTTT.

The chain combines TRBV5-1 with TRBJ2-1, with unresolved D. This CDR3 is 13 amino acids long. Trimming removed 0 bases at V and 1 base at J, with 2 bases between. Germline V gene lookup returns CDR1 SGHRS and CDR2 YFSETQ. The CDR3 sequence is CASSLESYNEQFF. The CDR3, as DNA: TGCGCCAGCAGCTTGGAATCCTACAATGAGCAGTTCTTC.